One and the same sample provided the 2 T cell receptor beta chains below, sequenced in a study of T cells after posttransplantation cyclophosphamide. Assay: immunoSEQ multiplex PCR; the TCRdb copy retains only in-frame clones and omits some. The sample has approximately 6,600 clones; roughly 98% are singletons. Sequencing was performed on memory CD4+ T cells sorted from PBMCs. The receptors originated from a man aged 40-55 years in good health, CMV-negative, and a related stem cell transplant donor.

The chain recombines TRBV5-4 with TRBJ1-4; D is perhaps TRBD1 (6 bases). Trimming removed 3 bases from V and 6 bases from J, with 12 bases in between. Germline V lookup: CDR1 SGHNT, CDR2 YYREEE (reference sequence). The CDR3 extends over 14 amino acids. The DNA for the CDR3 is TGTGCCAGCAGCTCGGGGGGCGCAGATGAAAAACTGTTTTTT. This gives the protein CASSSGGADEKLFF. The full variable domain, completed using reference TRBV5-4 and TRBJ1-4, is ETGVTQSPTHLIKTRGQQVTLRCSSQSGHNTVSWYQQALGQGPQFIFQYYREEENGRGNFPPRFSGLQFPNYSSELNVNALELDDSALYLCASSSGGADEKLFFGSGTQLSVL.

The chain has TRBV27 and TRBJ2-2; 11 bases align to TRBD1. Germline V gives CDR1 MNHEY, CDR2 SMNVEV (reference sequence). V lost 6 bases and J lost 5; bases outside the gene matches: 8. The CDR3 totals 16 residues. The CDR3 spells CASRIRGTGGTGELFF. CDR3 nucleotide sequence: TGTGCCAGCAGGATCCGAGGGACAGGGGGGACCGGGGAGCTGTTTTTT.